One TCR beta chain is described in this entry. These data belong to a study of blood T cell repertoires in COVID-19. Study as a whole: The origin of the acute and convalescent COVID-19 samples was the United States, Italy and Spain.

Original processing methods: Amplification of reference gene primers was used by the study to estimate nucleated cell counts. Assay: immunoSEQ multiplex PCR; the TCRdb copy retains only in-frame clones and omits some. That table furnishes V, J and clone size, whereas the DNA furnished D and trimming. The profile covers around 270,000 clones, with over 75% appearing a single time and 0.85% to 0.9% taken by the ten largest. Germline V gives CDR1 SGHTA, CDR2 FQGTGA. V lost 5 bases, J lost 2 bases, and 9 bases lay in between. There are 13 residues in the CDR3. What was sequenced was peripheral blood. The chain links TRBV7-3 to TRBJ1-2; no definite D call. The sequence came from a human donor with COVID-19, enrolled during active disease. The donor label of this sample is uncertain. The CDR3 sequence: CASSPTGNYGYTF. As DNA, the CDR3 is TGTGCCAGCAGCCCGACCGGGAACTATGGCTACACCTTC.